The 28 T cell receptor beta chains listed next were all sequenced from one sample in a study of T and B cells in COVID-19 patients. Multiplex PCR with BIOMED2 TRB-A/B primer pools amplified TRB rearrangements. TCRdb reprocessed the multiplex PCR reads via MiXCR and lists one record per CDR3 protein. This table has 15,000 to 20,000 distinct CDR3 sequences, approximately 37% appearing once. Each TRB amplification used 250-500 ng of genomic DNA from blood. Source material: blood. These receptors all stem from a human donor with active COVID-19.

This clonotype is medium-sized (0.01 to 0.1%) by share. The rearrangement links TRBV6-5 to TRBJ2-7; TRBD1 matches 9 bases. The CDR3 is 14 residues long. The V and J ends lost 6 bases and 6 bases, in that order; junction bases with no gene match: 9. From germline, CDR1 is MNHEY and CDR2 SVGAGI. DNA for the CDR3: TGTGCCAGCAGCCGGGACAGGGTCAAGGGCGAGCAGTACGTC. Translating it yields CASSRDRVKGEQYV.

The chain uses TRBV11-1 and TRBJ2-5, with 10 bases aligning to TRBD2. Per germline, CDR1 SGHAT and CDR2 FQDESV (reference sequence). The CDR3 runs to 13 residues. V shed 10 bases and J 1 base; nucleotides not matched to a gene: 3. The CDR3 nucleotides are TGTGCCACCAAGCGGGGGGGCCAAGAGACCCAGTACTTC. Translation gives CATKRGGQETQYF.

This chain joins TRBV12-3 or TRBV12-4 and TRBJ2-3; TRBD1 aligns across 9 bases. The CDR3 loop spans 15 amino acids. The V and J ends lost 3 bases and 5 bases, in that order; junction bases with no gene match: 6. The CDR3 region has the DNA TGTGCCAGCAGTTTCGGACAGGGGAGCGGAGATACGCAGTATTTT. Translated: CASSFGQGSGDTQYF.

The chain couples TRBV11-1 to TRBJ1-4; D possibly corresponds to TRBD1 (5 bases). There are 19 residues in the CDR3. V lost 1 base and J 8 bases, leaving 26 bases between the germline ends. Germline values: CDR1 SGHAT, CDR2 FQDESV (reference sequence). For the CDR3, the DNA is TGTGCCAGCAGCTTAGGATCCGGGACGGGGGGACCAATAAGCGAAAAACTGTTTTTT. Translating it yields CASSLGSGTGGPISEKLFF.

This clonotype has only a few counts. The chain recombines TRBV4-2 with TRBJ2-3; D is perhaps TRBD2 (7 bases). The ends were cut back, 1 base at V and 3 bases at J, with 14 bases in the middle. This CDR3 has 16 amino acids. Per the germline V gene, CDR1 is LGHNA and CDR2 is YNFKEQ. The CDR3 loop is CASSQGGGGGTDTQYF. In DNA, the CDR3 is TGTGCCAGCAGCCAAGGCGGGGGAGGGGGGACAGATACGCAGTATTTT.

By sample fraction, this clonotype is medium-sized. This chain uses TRBV19 with TRBJ2-1; D is undetermined. In germline, CDR1 is LNHDA, CDR2 SQIVND (reference sequence). The CDR3 extends over 13 amino acids. Trimming removed 4 bases at V and 8 bases at J, with 12 bases between. CDR3 amino acids: CASSKAFGDEQFF. The CDR3 bases are TGTGCCAGTAGTAAGGCTTTTGGAGATGAGCAGTTCTTC. The complete variable domain, with remaining parts taken from reference TRBV19 and TRBJ2-1, reads DGGITQSPKYLFRKEGQNVTLSCEQNLNHDAMYWYRQDPGQGLRLIYYSQIVNDFQKGDIAEGYSVSREKKESFPLTVTSAQKNPTAFYLCASSKAFGDEQFFGPGTRLTVL.

This clonotype was detected only a few times. The chain combines TRBV18 with TRBJ2-5, with a tentative D call TRBD1 (6 bases). Trimming removed 2 bases from V and 7 bases from J, with 14 bases in between. CDR1 KGHSH and CDR2 LQKENI come from the germline V gene. The CDR3 loop spans 14 amino acids. The CDR3 bases are TGTGCCAGCTCACCAAGCCAGGGGATGGGGACCCAGTACTTC. This codes for CASSPSQGMGTQYF.

The chain employs TRBV6-2 or TRBV6-3 and TRBJ1-2; D not certain. Looked up from germline, CDR1 is MNHEY and CDR2 is SVGEGT. The V gene lost 5 bases and the J gene lost 3 bases, with 19 bases spanning the gap. This CDR3 region has 16 residues. CDR3 nucleotide sequence: TGTGCCAGCAGTGATAGTAGGAAAAGGGAATACTATGGCTACACCTTC. Translated, it gives CASSDSRKREYYGYTF.

The chain joins TRBV7-9 to TRBJ1-2; 9 positions agree with TRBD1. After removal of 1 base from V and 6 bases from J, the junction contained 9 bases not matched to a gene. The CDR3 is made up of 16 amino acids. Germline V gene lookup returns CDR1 SEHNR and CDR2 FQNEAQ (reference sequence). The chain's CDR3 is CASSLGDRDIRDGYTF. CDR3 sequence (DNA): TGTGCCAGCAGCTTAGGGGACAGGGATATTAGAGATGGCTACACCTTC.

The chain combines TRBV20-1 with TRBJ2-1; D unclear. The CDR3 contains 11 residues. Trimming removed 3 bases at V and 8 bases at J, with 8 bases between. The V gene's germline CDR1 is DFQATT and CDR2 SNEGSKA (reference sequence). The CDR3 loop is CSASLVDEQFF. DNA of the CDR3: TGCAGTGCTAGTTTGGTCGATGAGCAGTTCTTC.

This chain connects TRBV7-6 to TRBJ2-7; TRBD2 aligns across 8 bases. The J call may be mistaken, given a closer DNA end match to TRBJ2-5. This CDR3 spans 15 amino acids. Germline-derived CDR1 and CDR2 are SGHVS and FNYEAQ. CDR3 sequence (DNA): TGTGCCAGCAGCATCGGGGGGGCCGTCCAAGAGACCCAGTACTTC. Its protein product is CASSIGGAVQETQYF.

Concerning this clonotype: Compared with germline, one end of the junction differs, possibly owing to a read error. The chain combines TRBV6-5 with TRBJ2-2; D perhaps matches TRBD1 (6 bases). The V gene's germline CDR1 is MNHEY and CDR2 SVGAGI. This CDR3 spans 15 amino acids. CDR3 region: CAISRSGTLTGELFF. The CDR3, as DNA: TGTGCCATCAGTCGTTCCGGGACACTTACCGGGGAGCTGTTTTTT.

This clonotype appeared a few times. This chain uses TRBV6-1 with TRBJ2-1; D possibly corresponds to TRBD2 (6 bases). V lost 4 bases and J 4 bases, leaving 14 bases between the germline ends. Germline values: CDR1 MNHNS, CDR2 SASEGT. This CDR3 contains 15 residues. The CDR3 region has the DNA TGTGCCAGCAGTGGTTCTAGCGTGGGATACAATGAGCAGTTCTTC. This translates into CASSGSSVGYNEQFF.

This clonotype is termed medium-sized. The chain links TRBV19 to TRBJ1-6; a possible D gene is TRBD1 (6 bases). This CDR3 spans 16 amino acids. Germline V gene sequence: CDR1 LNHDA, CDR2 SQIVND (reference sequence). V lost 7 bases and J lost 6, with 19 bases in between. The CDR3 here is CASKPYFHRVNSPLHF. DNA of the CDR3: TGTGCCAGTAAACCCTATTTCCACAGGGTTAATTCACCCCTCCACTTT.

This clonotype has a handful of counts. The chain joins TRBV6-1 to TRBJ2-5; TRBD2 is a possible D gene (7 bases). Germline V gives CDR1 MNHNS, CDR2 SASEGT. The CDR3 covers 14 residues. The germline V and J ends were trimmed by 2 bases and 9 bases, with 16 bases remaining between them. The CDR3 DNA is TGTGCCAGCAGTGAACGGGGGGCCCCTTCCCCCCAGTACTTC. It encodes CASSERGAPSPQYF.

This chain joins TRBV6-2 or TRBV6-3 and TRBJ1-2, with D tentatively TRBD1 (5 bases). V lost 6 bases and J lost 6, with 14 bases in between. CDR3 size: 13 residues. Germline V gene sequence: CDR1 MNHEY, CDR2 SVGEGT. This CDR3 is CASSWDLGDGYTF. DNA for the CDR3: TGTGCCAGCAGCTGGGACCTCGGCGATGGCTACACCTTC.

Of note for this clonotype: The junction departs from the called germline gene at one end, perhaps through a read error. This rearrangement joins TRBV6-4 to TRBJ2-3; 7 positions match TRBD2. The CDR3 is made up of 17 amino acids. Per the germline V gene, CDR1 is MRHNA and CDR2 is SNTAGT. CDR3 in amino acids: CASSYSTRGGGSDTQYF. The CDR3 nucleotides read TGTGCCAGCAGTTACTCGACTCGAGGCGGGGGATCAGATACGCAGTATTTT.

J is TRBJ1-6 and V is TRBV21-1; TRBD1, the D gene given by the table, was not confirmed from the DNA. TRBV21-1 counts as a pseudogene. The CDR3 is 20 residues long. CDR3 sequence: CASSKVFDTGLTVNNSPLHF. The CDR3 nucleotides read TGTGCCAGCAGCAAAGTCTTCGATACAGGCCTCACCGTAAATAATTCACCCCTCCACTTT.

This clonotype has only a few counts. V and J are TRBV19 and TRBJ2-7, with TRBD2 as a possible D gene (5 bases). V was trimmed by 3 bases and J by 1 base, leaving 10 bases between them. The CDR3 totals 14 residues. CDR1 LNHDA and CDR2 SQIVND come from the germline V gene (reference sequence). The DNA of the CDR3 is TGTGCCAGTAGTATGGGAGTAGGGTCCTACGAGCAGTACTTC. Its protein product is CASSMGVGSYEQYF.

The chain uses TRBV6-1 and TRBJ2-3; maybe TRBD2 (7 bases). This CDR3 has 16 amino acids. Germline loops: CDR1 MNHNS, CDR2 SASEGT. V lost 8 bases to trimming and J lost 1 base, with 19 bases between them. The CDR3 is CASRTRGAMGTDTQYF. The DNA for the CDR3 is TGTGCCAGCCGTACCCGGGGGGCAATGGGCACAGATACGCAGTATTTT.

This clonotype has more than one count but fewer than ten. The CDR3: CASSYREHTDTQYF. DNA for the CDR3: TGTGCCAGCAGTTACCGGGAACACACAGATACGCAGTATTTT. The V and J genes are TRBV6-5 and TRBJ2-3; possible D gene TRBD2, 5 bases. The CDR3 is made up of 14 amino acids. The V gene's germline CDR1 is MNHEY and CDR2 SVGAGI. Trimming took off 2 bases at V and 2 bases at J, with 8 bases between the two ends.

This chain joins TRBV5-4 and TRBJ2-7; 9 bases align to TRBD2. The germline V gene has CDR1 SGHNT and CDR2 YYREEE (reference sequence). V was clipped by 4 bases and J by 2 bases; unmatched bases: 16. The length of the CDR3 is 18 residues. CDR3 nucleotide sequence: TGTGCCAGCAGCCCCTCCGGGACTAGCAGGACCACCGCCTACGAGCAGTACTTC. Translation: CASSPSGTSRTTAYEQYF.

The chain has TRBV13 and TRBJ1-3; D gene ambiguous. The CDR3 is 15 amino acids. Germline V gene sequence: CDR1 PRHDT, CDR2 FYEKMQ (reference sequence). Trimming took off 0 bases at V and 0 bases at J, with 6 bases between the two ends. The CDR3 coding sequence is TGTGCCAGCAGCTTAGGGGGAATCTCTGGAAACACCATATATTTT. Its translation is CASSLGGISGNTIYF. Supplemented by reference TRBV13 and TRBJ1-3, the full variable domain reads AAGVIQSPRHLIKEKRETATLKCYPIPRHDTVYWYQQGPGQDPQFLISFYEKMQSDKGSIPDRFSAQQFSDYHSELNMSSLELGDSALYFCASSLGGISGNTIYFGEGSWLTVV.

This clonotype was detected a few times. This sequence joins TRBV6-2 or TRBV6-3 and TRBJ2-7; 7 nucleotides match TRBD2. V dropped 2 bases and J dropped 1; count of bases not matched to a gene: 2. CDR1 and CDR2 from the germline V gene are MNHEY and SVGEGT. The CDR3 is 14 amino acids. CDR3: CASSYRTSSYEQYF. In DNA form, the CDR3 reads TGTGCCAGCAGTTACCGGACTAGTTCCTACGAGCAGTACTTC.

This clonotype is medium-sized within its sample. The V gene is TRBV6-5, the J gene TRBJ2-1; TRBD1 might be the D (6 bases). The V gene's germline CDR1 is MNHEY and CDR2 SVGAGI. Trimming left V 5 bases short and J 0 bases short, with 8 bases between. The CDR3 sequence is 14 residues long. The CDR3 region is CASSGQTSYNEQFF. The CDR3, as DNA: TGTGCCAGCAGTGGACAGACCTCCTACAATGAGCAGTTCTTC.

This chain joins TRBV5-1 and TRBJ2-5, with D perhaps given as TRBD1 or TRBD2 (6 bases each). Germline assignment: CDR1 SGHRS and CDR2 YFSETQ. V lost 4 bases, J lost 5 bases, and 18 bases lay in between. CDR3 length equals 15 residues. In DNA, the CDR3 is TGCGCCAGCAGCCTATACAGGGTAGGAGGGGAGACCCAGTACTTC. Its translation is CASSLYRVGGETQYF.

This clonotype is judged medium-sized (0.01 to 0.1%). The chain uses TRBV19 and TRBJ2-6; 10 positions match TRBD1. This CDR3 is built from 18 residues. With V trimmed by 7 bases and J by 0 bases, 9 bases remained unmatched. Germline lookup yields CDR1 LNHDA and CDR2 SQIVND (reference sequence). The CDR3 loop is CASTPLRQGASGANVLTF. The CDR3 nucleotides are TGTGCCAGTACCCCCCTCCGACAGGGGGCCTCTGGGGCCAACGTCCTGACTTTC.

The chain joins TRBV5-4 to TRBJ2-2; tentatively, D is TRBD1 (6 bases). The CDR3 totals 14 residues. V lost 1 base and J 6 bases, leaving 10 bases between the germline ends. Germline CDR1 reads SGHNT; CDR2 reads YYREEE (reference sequence). CDR3 nucleotides: TGTGCCAGCAGCTTGCTCCACAGGGCCGGGGAGCTGTTTTTT. This sequence encodes CASSLLHRAGELFF.